The rows below give T cell receptor beta chains drawn from one sample of a study of blood T cell repertoires in COVID-19. Data came from immunoSEQ multiplex PCR; TCRdb stores just in-frame clones and leaves some out. The sample carries 270,000 or so clones, roughly 80% recorded once. Sequenced sample: PBMCs or T cells enriched from blood (not recorded which). The receptor source for this set is a man aged 50-59 years who had recovered from COVID-19. CDR3s include the opening cysteine and the closing phenylalanine or tryptophan. The order of the fields is J gene, D gene, V gene, clone size, CDR3 protein, CDR3 DNA. D genes are given only for firm matches. Rows give clone size only sometimes, using once, few, many, or a class for an expanded clone.

J: TRBJ2-1
D: -
V: TRBV7-6
size: few
CDR3: CASSPDSREQFF
DNA: TGTGCCAGCAGCCCAGACAGCAGGGAGCAGTTCTTC

J: TRBJ2-3
D: -
V: TRBV7-2
size: few
CDR3: CASSLASGSTDTQYF
DNA: TGTGCCAGCAGCTTAGCTAGCGGTAGCACAGATACGCAGTATTTT

J: TRBJ1-2
D: -
V: TRBV6-2/TRBV6-3
size: -
CDR3: CASSYMDGIYGYTF
DNA: TGTGCCAGCAGTTATATGGACGGGATCTATGGCTACACCTTC

J: TRBJ2-7
D: -
V: TRBV5-1
size: -
CDR3: CASSFQGYEQYF
DNA: TGCGCCAGCAGCTTCCAGGGCTACGAGCAGTACTTC

J: TRBJ1-6
D: TRBD1
V: TRBV5-6
size: once
CDR3: CASSSGGGRGNSPLHF
DNA: TGTGCCAGCAGCTCAGGGGGCGGGCGGGGTAATTCACCCCTCCACTTT

J: TRBJ1-3
D: -
V: TRBV19
size: -
CDR3: CASSRGSGNTIYF
DNA: TGTGCCAGTAGTAGAGGCTCTGGAAACACCATATATTTT

J: TRBJ2-7
D: TRBD2
V: TRBV13
size: -
CDR3: CASSLAFRRVAGVEQYF
DNA: TGTGCCAGCAGCTTAGCCTTCCGGCGAGTAGCGGGAGTTGAGCAGTACTTC

J: TRBJ2-3
D: TRBD1
V: TRBV4-1
size: -
CDR3: CASSQERTGSTDTQYF
DNA: TGCGCCAGCAGCCAAGAACGGACAGGGAGCACAGATACGCAGTATTTT

J: TRBJ1-1
D: TRBD1
V: TRBV9
size: -
CDR3: CASSVAGQEDTEAFF
DNA: TGTGCCAGCAGCGTAGCGGGACAGGAGGACACTGAAGCTTTCTTT

J: TRBJ2-6
D: TRBD1
V: TRBV29-1
size: few
CDR3: CSVYGTESSGANVLTF
DNA: TGCAGCGTTTACGGGACAGAGAGCTCTGGGGCCAACGTCCTGACTTTC

J: TRBJ1-2
D: TRBD1
V: TRBV10-2
size: -
CDR3: CASSKDRGEYGYTF
DNA: TGCGCCAGCAGTAAGGACAGGGGAGAATATGGCTACACCTTC

J: TRBJ1-6
D: -
V: TRBV11-2
size: -
CDR3: CASSLSWQGSSPLHF
DNA: TGTGCCAGCAGCTTATCTTGGCAGGGGAGTTCACCCCTCCACTTT

J: TRBJ1-4
D: -
V: TRBV28
size: -
CDR3: CASRTEANEKLFF
DNA: TGTGCCAGCAGGACCGAGGCTAATGAAAAACTGTTTTTT

J: TRBJ2-5
D: TRBD1
V: TRBV6-5
size: -
CDR3: CASRPTGGLKRYF
DNA: TGTGCCAGCAGGCCCACAGGGGGCTTAAAGAGGTACTTC

J: TRBJ2-1
D: -
V: TRBV4-2
size: -
CDR3: CASSQDRSGVRDEQFF
DNA: TGTGCCAGCAGCCAAGATCGGTCCGGAGTTCGCGATGAGCAGTTCTTC

J: TRBJ2-3
D: TRBD2
V: TRBV24-1
size: -
CDR3: CATSGPGTSGSAGRQYF
DNA: TGTGCCACCAGTGGGCCGGGGACTAGCGGGAGTGCCGGTAGGCAGTATTTT

J: TRBJ2-7
D: TRBD2
V: TRBV10-2
size: -
CDR3: CASSESGGRAHEQYF
DNA: TGCGCCAGCAGTGAGTCGGGCGGGAGGGCCCACGAGCAGTACTTC

J: TRBJ1-6
D: TRBD1
V: TRBV5-5
size: -
CDR3: CASSPHQGVVSPLHF
DNA: TGTGCCAGCAGCCCTCACCAGGGGGTAGTTTCACCCCTCCACTTT

J: TRBJ1-3
D: -
V: TRBV5-4
size: -
CDR3: CASSLGVTVTGGNTIYF
DNA: TGTGCCAGCAGCTTGGGAGTCACCGTCACGGGGGGAAACACCATATATTTT

J: TRBJ1-1
D: -
V: TRBV19
size: few
CDR3: CASSRQENTEAFF
DNA: TGTGCCAGCTCAAGACAGGAGAACACTGAAGCTTTCTTT

J: TRBJ1-5
D: -
V: TRBV20-1
size: -
CDR3: CSASPGTFSNQPQHF
DNA: TGCAGTGCTAGTCCCGGGACTTTTAGCAATCAGCCCCAGCATTTT

J: TRBJ2-1
D: -
V: TRBV12-5
size: once
CDR3: CASGLRTNNEQFF
DNA: TGTGCTAGTGGTTTGAGGACAAACAATGAGCAGTTCTTC

J: TRBJ2-5
D: TRBD1
V: TRBV6-2/TRBV6-3
size: -
CDR3: CASSYSDRGQETQYF
DNA: TGTGCCAGCAGTTACTCCGACAGGGGCCAAGAGACCCAGTACTTC

J: TRBJ1-5
D: -
V: TRBV18
size: -
CDR3: CASSPGRSQPQHF
DNA: TGTGCCAGCTCACCAGGGAGGAGTCAGCCCCAGCATTTT

J: TRBJ2-5
D: -
V: TRBV7-2
size: -
CDR3: CASSPNSGQETQYF
DNA: TGTGCCAGCAGCCCGAACAGCGGGCAAGAGACCCAGTACTTC

J: TRBJ2-7
D: -
V: TRBV24-1
size: -
CDR3: CATSDFDHPGEQYF
DNA: TGTGCCACCAGTGACTTTGACCACCCGGGCGAGCAGTACTTC

J: TRBJ2-6
D: -
V: TRBV5-5
size: -
CDR3: CASSWGELLVGANVLTF
DNA: TGTGCCAGCAGCTGGGGGGAGCTGCTCGTTGGGGCCAACGTCCTGACTTTC

J: TRBJ2-3
D: -
V: TRBV7-9
size: -
CDR3: CASSFGTTTDTQYF
DNA: TGTGCCAGCAGCTTCGGGACAACTACAGATACGCAGTATTTT

J: TRBJ1-1
D: TRBD1
V: TRBV18
size: once
CDR3: CASSLGQGNTEAFF
DNA: TGTGCCAGCTCACTCGGACAGGGGAACACTGAAGCTTTCTTT

J: TRBJ1-1
D: TRBD1
V: TRBV9
size: -
CDR3: CASSVVQGQAEAFF
DNA: TGTGCCAGCAGCGTAGTTCAGGGACAGGCTGAAGCTTTCTTT

J: TRBJ1-2
D: TRBD1
V: TRBV28
size: -
CDR3: CASSSPQTGDYGYTF
DNA: TGTGCCAGCAGTTCGCCCCAAACAGGGGACTATGGCTACACCTTC

J: TRBJ2-5
D: TRBD1
V: TRBV6-5
size: -
CDR3: CASSYSMGQPHQYF
DNA: TGTGCCAGCAGTTACTCGATGGGACAGCCACATCAGTACTTC

J: TRBJ2-7
D: -
V: TRBV27
size: once
CDR3: CASSSSQGPYEQYF
DNA: TGTGCCAGCAGTTCCTCCCAGGGGCCCTACGAGCAGTACTTC

J: TRBJ2-1
D: TRBD2
V: TRBV6-2/TRBV6-3
size: -
CDR3: CASSSTSGTSGRDEQFF
DNA: TGTGCCAGCAGTTCCACTTCCGGGACTAGCGGGAGAGATGAGCAGTTCTTC

J: TRBJ2-3
D: -
V: TRBV5-1
size: -
CDR3: CASSLLPPDRPTSTDTQYF
DNA: TGCGCCAGCAGCTTGCTCCCCCCCGACAGACCAACTAGCACAGATACGCAGTATTTT

J: TRBJ1-1
D: TRBD1
V: TRBV18
size: few
CDR3: CASSPRGQGRMNTEAFF
DNA: TGTGCCAGCTCACCACGGGGACAGGGTCGGATGAACACTGAAGCTTTCTTT

J: TRBJ2-1
D: -
V: TRBV19
size: -
CDR3: CASGILGQRDEQFF
DNA: TGTGCCAGTGGCATTTTGGGGCAAAGGGATGAGCAGTTCTTC